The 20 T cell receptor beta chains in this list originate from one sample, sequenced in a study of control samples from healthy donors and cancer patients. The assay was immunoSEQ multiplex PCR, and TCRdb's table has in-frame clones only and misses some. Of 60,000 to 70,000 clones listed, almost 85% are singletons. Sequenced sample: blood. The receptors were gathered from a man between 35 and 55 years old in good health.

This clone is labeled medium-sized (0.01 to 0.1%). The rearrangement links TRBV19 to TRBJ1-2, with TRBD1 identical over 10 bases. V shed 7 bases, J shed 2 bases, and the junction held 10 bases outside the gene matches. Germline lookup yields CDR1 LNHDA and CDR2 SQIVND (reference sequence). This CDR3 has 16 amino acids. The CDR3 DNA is TGTGCCAGTACCTGGGGTGCGGGACAGGGGAACTATGGCTACACCTTC. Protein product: CASTWGAGQGNYGYTF.

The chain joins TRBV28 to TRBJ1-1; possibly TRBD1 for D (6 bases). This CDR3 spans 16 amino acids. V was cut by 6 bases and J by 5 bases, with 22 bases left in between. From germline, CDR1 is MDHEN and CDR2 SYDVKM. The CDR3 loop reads CASRHTQGLGGTEAFF. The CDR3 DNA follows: TGTGCCAGCAGACACACACAGGGTTTAGGAGGGACTGAAGCTTTCTTT.

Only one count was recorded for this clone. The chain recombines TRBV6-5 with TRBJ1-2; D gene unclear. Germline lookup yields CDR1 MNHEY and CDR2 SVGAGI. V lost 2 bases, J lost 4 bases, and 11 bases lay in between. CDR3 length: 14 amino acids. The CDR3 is CASSYRSIGYGYTF. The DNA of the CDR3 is TGTGCCAGCAGTTACCGCTCGATAGGCTATGGCTACACCTTC.

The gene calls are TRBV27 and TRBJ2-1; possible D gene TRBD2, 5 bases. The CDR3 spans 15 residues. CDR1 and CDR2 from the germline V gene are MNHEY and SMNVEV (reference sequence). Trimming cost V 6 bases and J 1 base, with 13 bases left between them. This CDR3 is CASRTRLRSYNEQFF. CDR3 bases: TGTGCCAGCAGAACTAGGCTTCGGTCCTACAATGAGCAGTTCTTC.

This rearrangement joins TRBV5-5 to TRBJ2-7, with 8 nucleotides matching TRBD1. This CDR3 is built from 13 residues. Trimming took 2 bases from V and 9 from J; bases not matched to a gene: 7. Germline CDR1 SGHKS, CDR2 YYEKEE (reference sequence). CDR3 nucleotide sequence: TGTGCCAGCAGCTTAGGGACAGGCCAGGGGCAGTACTTC. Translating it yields CASSLGTGQGQYF. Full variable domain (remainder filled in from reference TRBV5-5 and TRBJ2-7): DAGVTQSPTHLIKTRGQQVTLRCSPISGHKSVSWYQQVLGQGPQFIFQYYEKEERGRGNFPDRFSARQFPNYSSELNVNALLLGDSALYLCASSLGTGQGQYFGPGTRLTVT.

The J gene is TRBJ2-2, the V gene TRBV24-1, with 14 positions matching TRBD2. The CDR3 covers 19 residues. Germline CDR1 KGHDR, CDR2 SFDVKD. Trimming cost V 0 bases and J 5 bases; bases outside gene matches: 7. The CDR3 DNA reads TGTGCCACCAGTGATTTGAGACTAGCGGGGGGGCCACGGACCGGGGAGCTGTTTTTT. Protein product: CATSDLRLAGGPRTGELFF.

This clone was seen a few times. The CDR3 loop is CASSLGWARPSTDTQYF. The DNA for the CDR3 is TGTGCCAGCAGCTTAGGCTGGGCCAGGCCTAGCACAGATACGCAGTATTTT. The rearrangement uses TRBV7-6 and TRBJ2-3; D gene uncertain. Trimming took 1 base from V and 0 from J, leaving 14 bases between them. The CDR3 extends over 17 amino acids. The germline CDR1 and CDR2 sequences are SGHVS and FNYEAQ.

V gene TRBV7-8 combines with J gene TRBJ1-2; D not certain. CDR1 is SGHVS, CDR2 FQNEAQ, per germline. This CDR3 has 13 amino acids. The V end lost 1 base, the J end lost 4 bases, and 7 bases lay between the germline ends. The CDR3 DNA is TGTGCCAGCAGCTTAGGCCGGAGCTATGGCTACACCTTC. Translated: CASSLGRSYGYTF.

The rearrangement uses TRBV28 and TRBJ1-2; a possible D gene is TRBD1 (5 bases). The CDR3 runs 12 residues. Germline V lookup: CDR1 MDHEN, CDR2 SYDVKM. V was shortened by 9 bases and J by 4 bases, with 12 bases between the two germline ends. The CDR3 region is CASSLRGYGYTF. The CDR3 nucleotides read TGTGCCAGTTCTCTGAGGGGCTATGGCTACACCTTC.

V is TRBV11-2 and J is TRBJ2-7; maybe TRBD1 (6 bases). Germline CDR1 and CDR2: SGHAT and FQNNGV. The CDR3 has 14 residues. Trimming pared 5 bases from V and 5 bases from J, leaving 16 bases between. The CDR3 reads CASSTLQGRNEQYF. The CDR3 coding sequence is TGTGCCAGCAGCACCTTACAGGGCCGTAACGAGCAGTACTTC.

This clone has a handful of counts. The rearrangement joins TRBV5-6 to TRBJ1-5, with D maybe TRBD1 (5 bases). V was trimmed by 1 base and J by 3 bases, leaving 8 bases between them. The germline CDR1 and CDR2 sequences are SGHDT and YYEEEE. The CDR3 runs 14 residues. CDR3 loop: CASSLTGLNQPQHF. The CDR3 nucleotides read TGTGCCAGCAGCTTGACAGGCCTCAATCAGCCCCAGCATTTT.

DNA of the CDR3: TGTGCCAGTAGTTTCGGGACTAGCGGGAGCACAGATACGCAGTATTTT. This codes for CASSFGTSGSTDTQYF. This chain links TRBV19 with TRBJ2-3; TRBD2 aligns across 12 bases. The V segment lost 5 bases and the J segment 0 bases; nucleotides outside the gene matches: 3. CDR1 and CDR2 (germline): LNHDA, SQIVND (reference sequence). The CDR3 covers 16 residues.

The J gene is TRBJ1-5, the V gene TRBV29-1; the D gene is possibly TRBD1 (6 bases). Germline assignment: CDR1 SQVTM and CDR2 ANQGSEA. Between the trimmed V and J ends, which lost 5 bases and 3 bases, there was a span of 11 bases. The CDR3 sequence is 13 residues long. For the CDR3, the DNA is TGCAGCGTTATAAAGGGGGACAATCAGCCCCAGCATTTT. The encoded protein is CSVIKGDNQPQHF.

DNA of the CDR3: TGTGCCAGCAGGGGAAGTGGGAGGACAGGGATCTACGAGCAGTACTTC. Encoded protein: CASRGSGRTGIYEQYF. V is TRBV11-3 and J is TRBJ2-7; the match to TRBD1 covers 8 bases. After removal of 6 bases from V and 3 bases from J, the junction contained 13 bases not matched to a gene. CDR1 is SGHNT, CDR2 YENEEA, per germline. CDR3 size: 16 residues.

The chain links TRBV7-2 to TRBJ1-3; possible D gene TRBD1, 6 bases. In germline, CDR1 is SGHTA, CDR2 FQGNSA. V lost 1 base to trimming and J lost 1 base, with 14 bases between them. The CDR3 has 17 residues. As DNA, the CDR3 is TGTGCCAGCAGCTTAGGGAACACAGGGAAATCTGGAAACACCATATATTTT. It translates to CASSLGNTGKSGNTIYF.

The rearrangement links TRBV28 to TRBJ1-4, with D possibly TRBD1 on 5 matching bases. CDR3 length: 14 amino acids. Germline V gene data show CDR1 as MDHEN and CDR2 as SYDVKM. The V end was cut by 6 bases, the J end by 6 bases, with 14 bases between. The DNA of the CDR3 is TGTGCCAGCAGAGAAATTGGCAGGGATGAAAAACTGTTTTTT. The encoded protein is CASREIGRDEKLFF.

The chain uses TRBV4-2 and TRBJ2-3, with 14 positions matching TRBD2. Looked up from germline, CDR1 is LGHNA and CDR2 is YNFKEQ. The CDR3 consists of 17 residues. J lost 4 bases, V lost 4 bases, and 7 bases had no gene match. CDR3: CASSRRGTSGSADTQYF. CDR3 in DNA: TGTGCCAGCAGCCGCCGCGGGACTAGCGGGAGCGCAGATACGCAGTATTTT.

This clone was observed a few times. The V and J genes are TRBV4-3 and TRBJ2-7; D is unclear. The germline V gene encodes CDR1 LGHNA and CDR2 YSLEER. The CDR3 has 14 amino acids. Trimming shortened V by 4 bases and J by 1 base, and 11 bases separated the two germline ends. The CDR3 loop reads CASSPDEGSYEQYF. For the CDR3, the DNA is TGCGCCAGCAGCCCAGATGAAGGATCCTACGAGCAGTACTTC.

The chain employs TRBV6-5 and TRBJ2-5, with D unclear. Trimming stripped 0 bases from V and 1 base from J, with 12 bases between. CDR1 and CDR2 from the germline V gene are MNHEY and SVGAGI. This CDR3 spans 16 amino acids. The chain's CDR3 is CASSYSWQLIQETQYF. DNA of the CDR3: TGTGCCAGCAGTTACTCTTGGCAGCTTATCCAAGAGACCCAGTACTTC.

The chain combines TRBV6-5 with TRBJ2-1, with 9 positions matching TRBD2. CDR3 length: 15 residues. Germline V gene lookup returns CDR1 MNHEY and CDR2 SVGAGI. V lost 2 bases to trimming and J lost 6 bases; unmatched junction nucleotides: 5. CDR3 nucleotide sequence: TGTGCCAGCAGTTACCCGGGACTAGCCTCCAATGAGCAGTTCTTC. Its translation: CASSYPGLASNEQFF.